This T cell receptor beta chain was identified in a study of T cell repertoires and HLA-DP antigens. Study at large: Transduced HeLa cells presented HLA-DP to CD4+ T cells.

The repertoire was sequenced with immunoSEQ multiplex PCR; TCRdb's copy has only in-frame clones and lacks some. Of approximately 86,000 clones listed, roughly nine tenths are singletons. Negative selection yielded untouched CD4+ T cells of average about 98% purity. Looked up from germline, CDR1 is SQVTM and CDR2 is ANQGSEA. V lost 2 bases and J 4 bases, leaving 9 bases between the germline ends. CDR3 size: 13 residues. With respect to this clone: No antigen is known for it.

The sequence was collected from a man aged 45 to 65 in good health and CMV-seronegative. This rearrangement joins TRBV29-1 to TRBJ1-3, with D tentatively TRBD1 (5 bases). The specimen was CD4+ T cells from PBMCs. The CDR3, as DNA: TGCAGCGTTGAACAGGGCGCGGGAAACACCATATATTTT. Its translation is CSVEQGAGNTIYF. The full variable domain, with the rest looked up from reference TRBV29-1 and TRBJ1-3, is SAVISQKPSRDICQRGTSLTIQCQVDSQVTMMFWYRQQPGQSLTLIATANQGSEATYESGFVIDKFPISRPNLTFSTLTVSNMSPEDSSIYLCSVEQGAGNTIYFGEGSWLTVV.